This TCR beta chain was found in a study of blood T cell repertoires in COVID-19. Germline V gives CDR1 LNHDA, CDR2 SQIVND (reference sequence). The CDR3 sequence is 15 residues long. Trimming shortened V by 3 bases and J by 5 bases, and 16 bases separated the two germline ends. The assay was immunoSEQ multiplex PCR, and TCRdb's table has in-frame clones only and misses some. Of about 120,000 clones in the sample, more than 80% are singletons; the top ten hold 25% to 30%. This chain joins TRBV19 and TRBJ2-5; no clear D. The sequence came from a man between 70 and 80 years old with active or convalescent COVID-19. The specimen was peripheral blood. CDR3 DNA sequence: TGTGCCAGTAGTATGAGACACCAGCCCATGGAGACCCAGTACTTC. Amino acids: CASSMRHQPMETQYF. The full variable domain, in which reference TRBV19 and TRBJ2-5 provide the parts outside the CDR3, is DGGITQSPKYLFRKEGQNVTLSCEQNLNHDAMYWYRQDPGQGLRLIYYSQIVNDFQKGDIAEGYSVSREKKESFPLTVTSAQKNPTAFYLCASSMRHQPMETQYFGPGTRLLVL.